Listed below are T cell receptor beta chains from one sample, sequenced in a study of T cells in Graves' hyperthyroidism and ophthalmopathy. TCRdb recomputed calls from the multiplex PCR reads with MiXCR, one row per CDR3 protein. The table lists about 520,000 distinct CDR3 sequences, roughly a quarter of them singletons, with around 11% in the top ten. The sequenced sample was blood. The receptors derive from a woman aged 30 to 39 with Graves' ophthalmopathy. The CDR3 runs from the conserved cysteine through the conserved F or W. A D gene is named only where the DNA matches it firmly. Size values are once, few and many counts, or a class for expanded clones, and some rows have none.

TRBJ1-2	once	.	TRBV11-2	TGTGCCAGCAGCCCTCCCCCAGGGATGGCTAACTATGGCTACACCTTC	CASSPPPGMANYGYTF
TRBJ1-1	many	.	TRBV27	TGTGCCAGCAGTTTGCGCGGGGAGGCGACAGTGAACACTGAAGCTTTCTTT	CASSLRGEATVNTEAFF
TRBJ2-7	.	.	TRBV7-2	TGTGCCAGCAGCTTAGCGTATAGGGACTACGAGCAGTACTTC	CASSLAYRDYEQYF
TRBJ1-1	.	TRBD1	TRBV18	TGTGCCAGCTCAACTCCGGGACAGGGGGTTACTGAAGCTTTCTTT	CASSTPGQGVTEAFF
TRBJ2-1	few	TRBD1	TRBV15	TGTGCCACCAGCGGGACAGGTTTCGATGAGCAGTTCTTC	CATSGTGFDEQFF
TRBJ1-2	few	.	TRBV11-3	TGTGCCAGCAGCCTACAGACAGGTGGTAACTATGGCTACACCTTC	CASSLQTGGNYGYTF
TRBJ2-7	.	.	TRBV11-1	TGTGCCAGCAGCCTAGATTCCCTCTTCTACGAGCAGTACTTC	CASSLDSLFYEQYF
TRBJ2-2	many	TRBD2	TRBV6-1	TGTGCCAGCATCAGGCTAGCGGGGTTAAGCACCGGGGAGCTGTTTTTT	CASIRLAGLSTGELFF
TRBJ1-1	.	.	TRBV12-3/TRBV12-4	TGTGCCAGCAGCCCCAAGCGAGGCATGAACACTGAAGCTTTCTTT	CASSPKRGMNTEAFF
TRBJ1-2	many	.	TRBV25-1	TGTGCCAGTAGGGGGGTGGGCTATGGCTACACCTTC	CASRGVGYGYTF
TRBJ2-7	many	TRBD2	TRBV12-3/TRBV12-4	TGTGCCAGCAGCCCTATAGCGGGGAGCTACGAGCAGTACTTC	CASSPIAGSYEQYF
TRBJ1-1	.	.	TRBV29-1	TGCAGCGTTGGTGGAAAGGGGCTCATGAACACTGAAGCTTTCTTT	CSVGGKGLMNTEAFF
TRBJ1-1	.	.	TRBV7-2	TGTGCCAGCAGCACCAGGGCCGTGAACACTGAAGCTTTCTTT	CASSTRAVNTEAFF
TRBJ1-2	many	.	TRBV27	TGTGCCAGCAGTTTATTAGGGGCTCACTATGGCTACACCTTC	CASSLLGAHYGYTF
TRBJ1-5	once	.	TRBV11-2	TGTGCCAGCAGCTTAGAATCTTATTACCAGCCCCAGCATTTT	CASSLESYYQPQHF
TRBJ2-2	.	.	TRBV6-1	TGTGCCAGCAGTGAAGGTGCTTGGGCCGGGAACACCGGGGAGCTGTTTTTT	CASSEGAWAGNTGELFF
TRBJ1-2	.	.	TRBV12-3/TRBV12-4	TGTGCCAGCAGCTTCGAGGGGGGGGTTAACTATGGCTACACCTTC	CASSFEGGVNYGYTF
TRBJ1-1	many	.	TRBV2	TGTGCCAGCCAGTCTGGGGTACTATACTTTGGGTCTCAAGCTTTCTTT	CASQSGVLYFGSQAFF
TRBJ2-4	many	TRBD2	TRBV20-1	TGCAGTGCCGCGACACGGGGGGGCCCGGACATTCAGTACTTC	CSAATRGGPDIQYF
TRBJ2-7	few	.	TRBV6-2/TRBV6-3	TGTGCCAGCACCGATACTAACTCAGGGGAGCAGTACTTC	CASTDTNSGEQYF
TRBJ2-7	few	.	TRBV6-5	TGTGCCAGCAGTTACCGAGAGGCCTACGAGCAGTACTTC	CASSYREAYEQYF
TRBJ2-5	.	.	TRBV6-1	TGTGCCAGTACCAGGTCAGGGCGTCAAGAGACCCAGTACTTC	CASTRSGRQETQYF
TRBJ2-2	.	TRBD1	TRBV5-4	TGTGCCAGCAGCTCACTACCGGGACAGGGAAGATTCGTCCCCGGGGAGCTGTTTTTT	CASSSLPGQGRFVPGELFF
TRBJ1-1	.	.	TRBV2	TGTGCCAGCAGGCAACACAGAACTTTGAACACTGAAGCTTTCTTT	CASRQHRTLNTEAFF
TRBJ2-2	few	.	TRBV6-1	TGTGCCAGCAGTGAACAGGTTACCACCGGGGAGCTGTTTTTT	CASSEQVTTGELFF
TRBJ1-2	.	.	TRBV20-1	TGCAGTGCTAGAGATGGGATCCAGGGAGAGGGCTATGGCTACACCTTC	CSARDGIQGEGYGYTF
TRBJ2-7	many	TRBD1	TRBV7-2	TGTGCCAGCAGGGGGACGACAGGGCTCGGGGAGCAGTACTTC	CASRGTTGLGEQYF
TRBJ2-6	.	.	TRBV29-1	TGCAGCGTTTTTTACCGGGACTGGGGAACTGGGGCCAACGTCCTGACTTTC	CSVFYRDWGTGANVLTF
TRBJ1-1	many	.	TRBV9	TGTCCCGAGAGGGGAGATCGGCCCACTGAAGCTTTCTTT	CPERGDRPTEAFF
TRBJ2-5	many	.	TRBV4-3	TGCGCCAGCAGCCAAGTCGGAAGAGGGGGCCAAGAGACCCAGTACTTC	CASSQVGRGGQETQYF
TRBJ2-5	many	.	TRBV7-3	TGTGCCAGCAGCTTATCGGGGAGTGGAGAGACCCAGTACTTC	CASSLSGSGETQYF
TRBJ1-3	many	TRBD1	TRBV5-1	TGCGCCAGCAGCGGGGGACAGTACTACTCTGGAAACACCATATATTTT	CASSGGQYYSGNTIYF
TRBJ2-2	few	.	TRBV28	TGTGCCAGCAGTTTTGAGGGGGGCCAGAACACCGGGGAGCTGTTTTTT	CASSFEGGQNTGELFF
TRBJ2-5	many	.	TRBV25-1	TGTGCCAGCAGTGGCCGTGCGCGGGACAGCACCCAAGAGACCCAGTACTTC	CASSGRARDSTQETQYF
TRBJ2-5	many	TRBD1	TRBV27	TGTGCCAGCAGTCACAGGGGGCCCTATGCCCCGAATCAAGAGACCCAGTACTTC	CASSHRGPYAPNQETQYF
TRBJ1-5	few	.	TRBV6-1	TGTGCCAGCAGGCCCCGAGGGGGGTCGGACAATCAGCCCCAGCATTTT	CASRPRGGSDNQPQHF
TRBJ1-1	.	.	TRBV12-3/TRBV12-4	TGTGCCAGCACCGAAGGGGGAGTAACTGAAGCTTTCTTT	CASTEGGVTEAFF
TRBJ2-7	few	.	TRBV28	TGTGCCAGCAGCTTAGGGTCCCTCCCCGAGCAGTACTTC	CASSLGSLPEQYF
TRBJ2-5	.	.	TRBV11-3	TGTGCCAGCAGCGTCGGGTTTCCAACGCGAGAGACCCAGTACTTC	CASSVGFPTRETQYF
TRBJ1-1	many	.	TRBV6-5	TGTGCCAGCTCCAAATTACAGGGAGGGACTGAAGCTTTCTTT	CASSKLQGGTEAFF
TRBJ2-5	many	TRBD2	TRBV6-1	TGTGCCAGCAGTGAGCGGCTAGCGGGGGTGACGACCCAGTACTTC	CASSERLAGVTTQYF
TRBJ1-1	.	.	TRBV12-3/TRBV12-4	TGTGCCAGCGCCTGGGGGCATTCTGAAGCTTTCTTT	CASAWGHSEAFF
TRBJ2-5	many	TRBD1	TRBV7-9	TGTGCCAGCAGCTTCTCGGGACAGCAAGAGACCCAGTACTTC	CASSFSGQQETQYF
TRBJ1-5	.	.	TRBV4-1	TGCGCCAGCAGCCAAGAGTCAGGCCCCTATAGCAATCAGCCCCAGCATTTT	CASSQESGPYSNQPQHF
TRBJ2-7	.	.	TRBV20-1	TGCAGTGTGCAAGCGGCGACCCTGGGGGAGCAGTACTTC	CSVQAATLGEQYF
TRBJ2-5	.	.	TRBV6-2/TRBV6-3	TGTGCCAGCAGTTACGGTTTGGGCGGACTCCAAGAGACCCAGTACTTC	CASSYGLGGLQETQYF
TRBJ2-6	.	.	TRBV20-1	TGCAGTGCCCAGCCCTTCTCTGGGGCCAACGTCCTGACTTTC	CSAQPFSGANVLTF
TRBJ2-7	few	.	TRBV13	TGTGCCAGCAGCTTCACCCACGAGCAGTACTTC	CASSFTHEQYF
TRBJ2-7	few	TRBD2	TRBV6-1	TGTGCCAGCAGTCGAGGTGGGGGACTAGCTCACGAGCAGTACTTC	CASSRGGGLAHEQYF
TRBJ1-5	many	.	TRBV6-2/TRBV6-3	TGTGCCAGCAGTTACGACCTAGAGGATCCGCAGGATCAGCCCCAGCATTTT	CASSYDLEDPQDQPQHF
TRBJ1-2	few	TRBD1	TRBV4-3	TGCGCCAGCAGCCTTGGAGCCACGACAGGGGTGAACTATGGCTACACCTTC	CASSLGATTGVNYGYTF
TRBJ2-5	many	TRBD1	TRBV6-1	TGTGCCAGCAGTGAAGGACAGGGGGAAGAGACCCAGTACTTC	CASSEGQGEETQYF
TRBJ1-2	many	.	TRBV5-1	TGCGCCAGCAGCGACGACATTAACTATGGCTACACCTTC	CASSDDINYGYTF
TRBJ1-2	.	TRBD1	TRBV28	TGTGCCAGCCGGACAGGGTTTTGGGTGGTGGACTATGGCTACACCTTC	CASRTGFWVVDYGYTF
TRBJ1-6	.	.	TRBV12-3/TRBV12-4	TGTGCCAGCAGCTCCCCGACCGGTTATAATTCACCCCTCCACTTT	CASSSPTGYNSPLHF